These 9 T cell receptor beta chains were all obtained from the same sample, sequenced in a study of T cells in Graves' hyperthyroidism and ophthalmopathy (dated by TCRdb to the late 2010s). The library was built by means of multiplex PCR. Sequencing was carried out with an Illumina HiSeq 2000. Amplification of TCR beta CDR3 regions was carried out from RNA transcripts. For the first round of RT-PCR on the TCR CDR3, the HTBI primer set was used together with the Qiagen OneStep RT-PCR kit. TCRdb reran the public reads through fastp at Q25 and MiXCR, keeping productive beta chains. Each CDR3 protein gets just one entry, which takes the most common genes and DNA from the rows behind it. This sample gives about 300,000 distinct CDR3 sequences in total; roughly an eighth of them show up just once. The ten largest account for approximately 7.9% of the sample. Source material: blood. The receptors stem from a woman in her 40s with Graves' hyperthyroidism.

This clonotype occurred many times. The gene calls are TRBV2 and TRBJ2-3; the match to TRBD2 covers 9 bases. Germline CDR1 is SNHLY and CDR2 is FYNNEI. After removal of 7 bases from V and 3 bases from J, the junction contained 8 bases not matched to a gene. The length of the CDR3 is 15 residues. The CDR3 DNA sequence: TGTGCCAGCAAGGCCAGTCTAGCGGGAACAGATACGCAGTATTTT. Translation: CASKASLAGTDTQYF.

There are many counts of this clonotype. CDR3 in amino acids: CASSLNTGGGTDTQYF. The CDR3 DNA follows: TGTGCCAGCAGCTTGAACACGGGGGGCGGCACAGATACGCAGTATTTT. The chain employs TRBV5-5 and TRBJ2-3; D may be TRBD2 (7 bases). The germline V and J ends were trimmed by 1 base and 1 base, with 13 bases remaining between them. Germline V lookup: CDR1 SGHKS, CDR2 YYEKEE (reference sequence). The CDR3 is made up of 16 amino acids.

This clonotype was picked up many times. The J gene is TRBJ2-1, the V gene TRBV29-1, with 9 bases identical to TRBD2. This CDR3 is built from 14 residues. CDR1 is SQVTM and CDR2 is ANQGSEA in the germline V gene. V shed 8 bases, J shed 7 bases, and the junction held 12 bases outside the gene matches. CDR3 DNA: TGCAGCACGAAGGCGGGAGGGAAATCGAATGAGCAGTTCTTC. It is translated as CSTKAGGKSNEQFF.

This clonotype was observed many times. J is TRBJ2-7 and V is TRBV7-2; 12 bases line up with TRBD2. V was pared by 4 bases and J by 5 bases, with 6 bases of the junction left unmatched. Germline V lookup: CDR1 SGHTA, CDR2 FQGNSA. The length of the CDR3 is 15 residues. As DNA, the CDR3 is TGTGCCAGCAGCTCTCTAGCGGGGGGGCCTGACGAGCAGTACTTC. Translated: CASSSLAGGPDEQYF.

The table lists this clonotype with many counts. V usage is TRBV10-3 and J usage is TRBJ2-7; TRBD2 aligns across 8 bases. Germline V gene sequence: CDR1 ENHRY, CDR2 SYGVKD. With V trimmed by 5 bases and J by 2 bases, 8 bases remained unmatched. The CDR3 consists of 15 residues. The DNA of the CDR3 is TGTGCCATCAGTCCGTCCGGGACTAGAGCCTACGAGCAGTACTTC. As protein: CAISPSGTRAYEQYF.

The sample holds many counts of this clonotype. CDR3 DNA sequence: TGTGCCAGCAGCTCACAGGGGACACCCCTCCACTTT. This translates into CASSSQGTPLHF. The V call is TRBV7-9, the J call TRBJ1-6; 7 bases match TRBD1. The CDR3 consists of 12 residues. From germline, CDR1 is SEHNR and CDR2 FQNEAQ (reference sequence). V shed 4 bases and J 11 bases; nucleotides not matched to a gene: 2.

About this clonotype itself: This may come from a read error, since a much larger clone is one base off. The V and J genes are TRBV11-3 and TRBJ2-7, with 8 bases lining up with TRBD2. After removal of 4 bases from V and 0 bases from J, the junction contained 8 bases not matched to a gene. Germline V lookup: CDR1 SGHNT, CDR2 YENEEA. There are 16 residues in the CDR3. The CDR3 nucleotides read TGTGCCAGCAGCTGCTCCGGGACTAGTATCTCCTACGAGCAGTACTTC. This gives the protein CASSCSGTSISYEQYF.

This clonotype was counted ten times or more. This sequence joins TRBV6-2 or TRBV6-3 and TRBJ2-7, with 11 bases aligning to TRBD1. V lost 11 bases and J lost 5; bases outside the gene matches: 8. CDR3 size: 13 residues. Looked up from germline, CDR1 is MNHEY and CDR2 is SVGEGT. The chain's CDR3 is CASHRTGGHEQYF. The CDR3 nucleotides are TGTGCCTCTCACCGGACAGGGGGCCACGAGCAGTACTTC.

The gene calls are TRBV5-6 and TRBJ2-4, with D possibly being TRBD1 or TRBD2 (5 bases each). The CDR3 contains 16 residues. Between the trimmed V and J ends, which lost 1 base and 8 bases, there was a span of 19 bases. Germline V CDR1 and CDR2: SGHDT, YYEEEE. Here the CDR3 DNA reads TGTGCCAGCAGCTTGAGGTGGGACCCGAATTGGCACATTCAGTACTTC. It translates to CASSLRWDPNWHIQYF. Using reference TRBV5-6 and TRBJ2-4 for the parts outside the CDR3, the full variable domain is DAGVTQSPTHLIKTRGQQVTLRCSPKSGHDTVSWYQQALGQGPQFIFQYYEEEERQRGNFPDRFSGHQFPNYSSELNVNALLLGDSALYLCASSLRWDPNWHIQYFGAGTRLSVL.